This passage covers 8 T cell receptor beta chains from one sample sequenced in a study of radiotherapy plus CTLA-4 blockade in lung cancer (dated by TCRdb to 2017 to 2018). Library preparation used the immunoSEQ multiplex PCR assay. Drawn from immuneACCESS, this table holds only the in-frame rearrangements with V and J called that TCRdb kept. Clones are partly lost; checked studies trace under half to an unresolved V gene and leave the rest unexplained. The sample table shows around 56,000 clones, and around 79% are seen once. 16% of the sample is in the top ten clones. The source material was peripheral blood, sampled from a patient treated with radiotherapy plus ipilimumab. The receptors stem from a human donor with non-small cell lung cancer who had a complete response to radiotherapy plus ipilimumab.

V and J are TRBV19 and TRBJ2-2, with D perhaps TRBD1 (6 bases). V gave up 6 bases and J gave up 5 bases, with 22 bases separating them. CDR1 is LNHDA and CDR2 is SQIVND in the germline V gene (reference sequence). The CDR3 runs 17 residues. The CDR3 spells CASRRVKSGAGTGELFF. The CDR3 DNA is TGTGCCAGTAGGAGGGTGAAGTCAGGGGCCGGAACCGGGGAGCTGTTTTTT. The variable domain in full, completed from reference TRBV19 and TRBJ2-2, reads DGGITQSPKYLFRKEGQNVTLSCEQNLNHDAMYWYRQDPGQGLRLIYYSQIVNDFQKGDIAEGYSVSREKKESFPLTVTSAQKNPTAFYLCASRRVKSGAGTGELFFGEGSRLTVL.

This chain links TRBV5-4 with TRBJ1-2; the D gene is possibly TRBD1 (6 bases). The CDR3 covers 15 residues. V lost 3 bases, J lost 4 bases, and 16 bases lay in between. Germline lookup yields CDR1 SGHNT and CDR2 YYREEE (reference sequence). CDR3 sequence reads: CASSSGGGRFYGYTF. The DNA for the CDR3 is TGTGCCAGCAGCTCGGGGGGGGGCCGCTTCTATGGCTACACCTTC.

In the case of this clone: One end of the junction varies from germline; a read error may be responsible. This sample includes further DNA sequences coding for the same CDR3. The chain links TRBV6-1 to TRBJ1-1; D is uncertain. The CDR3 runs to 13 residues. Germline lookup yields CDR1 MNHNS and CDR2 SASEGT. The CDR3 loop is CASEVLGGTEAFF. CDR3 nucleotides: TGTGCCAGCGAGGTTCTGGGAGGCACTGAAGCCTTCTTT.

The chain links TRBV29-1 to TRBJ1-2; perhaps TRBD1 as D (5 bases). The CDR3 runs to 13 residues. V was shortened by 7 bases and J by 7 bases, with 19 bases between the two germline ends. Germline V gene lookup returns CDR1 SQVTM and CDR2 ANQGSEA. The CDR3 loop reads CSAPATASGGYTF. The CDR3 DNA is TGCAGCGCCCCCGCGACAGCAAGTGGTGGCTACACCTTC.

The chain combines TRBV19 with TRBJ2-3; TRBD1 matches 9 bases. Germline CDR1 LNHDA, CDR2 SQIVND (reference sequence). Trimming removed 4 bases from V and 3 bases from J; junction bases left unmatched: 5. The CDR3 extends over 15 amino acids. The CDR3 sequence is CASSKLQGATDTQYF. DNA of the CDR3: TGTGCCAGTAGTAAATTACAGGGGGCGACAGATACGCAGTATTTT. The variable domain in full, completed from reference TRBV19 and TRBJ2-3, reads DGGITQSPKYLFRKEGQNVTLSCEQNLNHDAMYWYRQDPGQGLRLIYYSQIVNDFQKGDIAEGYSVSREKKESFPLTVTSAQKNPTAFYLCASSKLQGATDTQYFGPGTRLTVL.

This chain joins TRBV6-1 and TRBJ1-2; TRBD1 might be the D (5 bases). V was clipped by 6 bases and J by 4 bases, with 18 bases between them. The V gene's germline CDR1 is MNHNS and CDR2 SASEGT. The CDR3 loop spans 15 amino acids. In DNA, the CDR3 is TGTGCCAGCAGCCCGACAGCCACTAAACCCTATGGCTACACCTTC. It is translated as CASSPTATKPYGYTF.

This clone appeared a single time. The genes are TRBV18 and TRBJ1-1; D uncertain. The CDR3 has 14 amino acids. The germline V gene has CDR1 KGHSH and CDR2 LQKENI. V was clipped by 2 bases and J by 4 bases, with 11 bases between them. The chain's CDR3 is CASSPSGGGTEAFF. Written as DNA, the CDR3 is TGTGCCAGCTCACCATCAGGAGGCGGCACTGAAGCTTTCTTT.

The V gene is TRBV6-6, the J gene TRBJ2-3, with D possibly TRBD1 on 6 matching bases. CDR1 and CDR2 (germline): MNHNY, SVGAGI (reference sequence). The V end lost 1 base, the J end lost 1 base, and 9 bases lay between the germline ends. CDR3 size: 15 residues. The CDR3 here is CASSYLGHRTDTQYF. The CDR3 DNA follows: TGTGCCAGCAGTTACTTGGGACACCGCACAGATACGCAGTATTTT.